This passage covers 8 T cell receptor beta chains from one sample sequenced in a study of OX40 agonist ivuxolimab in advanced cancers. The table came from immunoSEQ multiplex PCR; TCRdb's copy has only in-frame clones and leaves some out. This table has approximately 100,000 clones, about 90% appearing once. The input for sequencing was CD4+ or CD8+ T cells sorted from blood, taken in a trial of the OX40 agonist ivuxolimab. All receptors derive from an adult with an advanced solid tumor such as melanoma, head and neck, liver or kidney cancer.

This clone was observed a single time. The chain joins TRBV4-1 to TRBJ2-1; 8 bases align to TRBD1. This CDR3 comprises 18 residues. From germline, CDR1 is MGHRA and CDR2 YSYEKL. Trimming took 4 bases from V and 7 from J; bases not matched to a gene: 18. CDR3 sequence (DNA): TGCGCCAGCAGCCTAGTAGGACATCAGGACAGGGTTAAGAATGAGCAGTTCTTC. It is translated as CASSLVGHQDRVKNEQFF.

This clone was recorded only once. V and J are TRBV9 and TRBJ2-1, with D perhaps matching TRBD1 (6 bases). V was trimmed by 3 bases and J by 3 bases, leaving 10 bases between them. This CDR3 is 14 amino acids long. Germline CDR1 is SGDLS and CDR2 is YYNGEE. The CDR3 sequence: CASSARDNYNEQFF. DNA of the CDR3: TGTGCCAGCAGCGCCCGGGACAACTACAATGAGCAGTTCTTC.

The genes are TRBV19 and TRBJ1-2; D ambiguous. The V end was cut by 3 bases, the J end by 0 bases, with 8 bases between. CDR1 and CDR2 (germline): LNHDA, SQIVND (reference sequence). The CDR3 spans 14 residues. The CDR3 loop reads CASSIRGSNYGYTF. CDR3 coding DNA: TGTGCCAGTAGTATCAGAGGGTCTAACTATGGCTACACCTTC.

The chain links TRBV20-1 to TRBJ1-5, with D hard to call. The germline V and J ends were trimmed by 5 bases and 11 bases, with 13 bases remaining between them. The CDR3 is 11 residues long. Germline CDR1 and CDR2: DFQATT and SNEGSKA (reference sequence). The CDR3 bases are TGCAGTGCTGAGGCCCGGGAGGCCCAGCATTTT. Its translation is CSAEAREAQHF.

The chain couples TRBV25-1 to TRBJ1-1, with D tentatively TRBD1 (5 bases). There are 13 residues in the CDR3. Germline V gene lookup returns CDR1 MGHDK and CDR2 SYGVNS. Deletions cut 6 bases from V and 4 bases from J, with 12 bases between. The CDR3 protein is CASRVDRGTEAFF. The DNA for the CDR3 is TGTGCCAGCAGGGTTGACAGAGGCACTGAAGCTTTCTTT. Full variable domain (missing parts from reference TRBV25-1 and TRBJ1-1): EADIYQTPRYLVIGTGKKITLECSQTMGHDKMYWYQQDPGMELHLIHYSYGVNSTEKGDLSSESTVSRIRTEHFPLTLESARPSHTSQYLCASRVDRGTEAFFGQGTRLTVV.

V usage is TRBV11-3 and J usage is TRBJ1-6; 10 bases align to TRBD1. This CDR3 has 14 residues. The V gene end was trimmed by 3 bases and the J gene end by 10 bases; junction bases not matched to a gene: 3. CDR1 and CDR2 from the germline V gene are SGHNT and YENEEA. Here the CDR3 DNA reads TGTGCCAGCAGCTTGACGGGACAGGGGTCACCCCTCCACTTT. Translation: CASSLTGQGSPLHF.

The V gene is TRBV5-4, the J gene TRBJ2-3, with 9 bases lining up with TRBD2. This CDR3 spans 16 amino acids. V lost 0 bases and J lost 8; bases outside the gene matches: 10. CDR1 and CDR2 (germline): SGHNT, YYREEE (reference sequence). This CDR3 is CASSLAAGGPFGTQYF. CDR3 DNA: TGTGCCAGCAGCTTGGCGGCGGGAGGGCCTTTCGGTACGCAGTATTTT.

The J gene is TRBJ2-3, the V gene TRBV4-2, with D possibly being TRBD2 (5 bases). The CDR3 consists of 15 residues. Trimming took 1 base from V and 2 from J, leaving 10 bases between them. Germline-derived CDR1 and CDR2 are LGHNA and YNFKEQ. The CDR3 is CASSQVGLPTDTQYF. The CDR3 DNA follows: TGTGCCAGCAGCCAAGTAGGACTTCCCACAGATACGCAGTATTTT.